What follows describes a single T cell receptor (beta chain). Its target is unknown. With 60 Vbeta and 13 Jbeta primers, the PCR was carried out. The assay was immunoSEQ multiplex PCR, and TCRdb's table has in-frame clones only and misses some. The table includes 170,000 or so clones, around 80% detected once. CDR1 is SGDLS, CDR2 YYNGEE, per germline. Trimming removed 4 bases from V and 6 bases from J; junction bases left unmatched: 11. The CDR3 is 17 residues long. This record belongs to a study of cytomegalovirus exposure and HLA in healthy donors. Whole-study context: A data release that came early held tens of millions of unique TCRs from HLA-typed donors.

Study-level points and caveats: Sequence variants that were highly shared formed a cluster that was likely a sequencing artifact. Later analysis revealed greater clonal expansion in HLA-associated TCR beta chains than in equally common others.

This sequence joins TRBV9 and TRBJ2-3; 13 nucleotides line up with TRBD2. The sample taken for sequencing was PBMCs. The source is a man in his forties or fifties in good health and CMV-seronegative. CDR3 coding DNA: TGTGCCAGCAGCTTATGGACTAGCGGGGGCCCGGGGGATACGCAGTATTTT. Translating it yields CASSLWTSGGPGDTQYF.